This T cell receptor (beta chain) was retrieved from a study of CD8+ T cells in alopecia areata. General study points: Administration of tofacitinib significantly diminished scalp clonality and expanded CD8+ clones within the top 100.

It was cDNA, reverse transcribed from extracted RNA, that served as the sequencing template. Sequencing used immunoSEQ multiplex PCR; TCRdb keeps in-frame clones, though not all of them. The sample comprises approximately 100,000 clones, around 84% of which are singletons, and over 8.5% rests with the top ten. Treatment here: oral pan-JAK inhibitor, 5-10 mg twice daily. Lesional scalp punch biopsies and peripheral blood were collected from alopecia areata patients. Comments on this clone: The antigen remains unidentified.

Germline lookup yields CDR1 MNHEY and CDR2 SMNVEV (reference sequence). The CDR3 is 14 residues long. V was shortened by 0 bases and J by 3 bases, with 8 bases between the two germline ends. The rearrangement uses TRBV27 and TRBJ1-2; D is unclear. This TCR derives from a human donor with alopecia areata. The sample consisted of CD8+ T cells sorted from blood, taken between weeks 30 and 35, from a patient treated with tofacitinib. The CDR3 protein is CASSLSAGDYGYTF. The CDR3, as DNA: TGTGCCAGCAGTTTATCGGCAGGCGACTATGGCTACACCTTC.